This T cell receptor beta chain was identified in a study of blood T cell repertoires in COVID-19. Per the authors' pipeline: Amplification of reference gene primers provided the estimated nucleated cell counts. Using immunoSEQ multiplex PCR, the repertoire was profiled, and TCRdb retains in-frame clones only, with some absent. V and J calls and clone size are as listed in that table; D and trimming were resolved from the DNA. The sample yields approximately 440,000 clones, about 90% seen once. This clone has only a few counts. Either two negative PCRs, clearance, or symptom resolution qualified Cohort 3 donors as recovered. With 8 bases clipped from V and 7 bases from J, the junction kept 8 bases outside the gene matches. CDR3 size: 13 residues. Per the germline V gene, CDR1 is MNHEY and CDR2 is SMNVEV (reference sequence).

The chain employs TRBV27 and TRBJ1-5; 7 bases are a match to TRBD1. This receptor was taken from a man aged 18 to 30 who had recovered from COVID-19. The specimen was PBMCs or T cells enriched from blood (not recorded which). The CDR3 sequence: CASSGTESQPQHF. DNA of the CDR3: TGTGCCAGCTCCGGGACAGAGAGCCAGCCCCAGCATTTT.